Following are 27 T cell receptor beta chains from one sample sequenced in a study of T-cell reconstitution after alpha-beta-depleted transplantation in children. The library targeted TCRbeta and was prepared with unique molecular identifiers. MiXCR, applied by TCRdb to the PCR reads, yields one record per CDR3 protein. Among some 180,000 distinct CDR3 sequences listed, approximately 6.9% were seen once. The source was PBMCs, collected before TCRalphabeta/CD19-depleted stem cell transplant. All receptors derive from a boy younger than 10 with acute lymphoblastic leukemia, due to receive a stem cell transplant.

Many counts were recorded for this clonotype. The V call is TRBV7-2, the J call TRBJ2-7, with TRBD1 as a possible D gene (6 bases). This CDR3 is 13 amino acids long. V was cut by 5 bases and J by 2 bases, with 10 bases left in between. Germline V CDR1 and CDR2: SGHTA, FQGNSA. CDR3 amino acids: CASSHTGTYEQYF. The DNA of the CDR3 is TGTGCCAGCAGCCATACAGGGACCTACGAGCAGTACTTC. Supplemented by reference TRBV7-2 and TRBJ2-7, the full variable domain reads GAGVSQSPSNKVTEKGKDVELRCDPISGHTALYWYRQSLGQGLEFLIYFQGNSAPDKSGLPSDRFSAERTGGSVSTLTIQRTQQEDSAVYLCASSHTGTYEQYFGPGTRLTVT.

The table lists this clonotype with many counts. The V gene is TRBV28, the J gene TRBJ2-2; a weak D match, TRBD1 (6 bases). Trimming removed 8 bases at V and 0 bases at J, with 10 bases between. The CDR3 is 14 amino acids. In germline, CDR1 is MDHEN, CDR2 SYDVKM. CDR3 bases: TGTGCCAGCTACGACAGGACGAACACCGGGGAGCTGTTTTTT. It encodes CASYDRTNTGELFF.

This clonotype was recorded many times. The chain has TRBV7-8 and TRBJ1-1; 9 bases match TRBD1. Germline values: CDR1 SGHVS, CDR2 FQNEAQ. Trimming at V came to 5 bases and at J to 0 bases, leaving 16 bases not matched to a gene. The CDR3 spans 19 residues. CDR3 DNA sequence: TGTGCCAGCAGCGAGGGACAGGGCCTTCTCGCACAAATGAACACTGAAGCTTTCTTT. It translates to CASSEGQGLLAQMNTEAFF.

This clonotype was seen a few times. This chain connects TRBV7-9 to TRBJ2-1; TRBD2 agrees at 11 bases. J was trimmed by 8 bases and V by 4 bases; bases with no gene match: 10. From germline, CDR1 is SEHNR and CDR2 FQNEAQ (reference sequence). This CDR3 region has 16 residues. The CDR3 here is CASSSVAGGLYDEQFF. The CDR3 bases are TGTGCCAGCAGCTCAGTAGCGGGGGGGCTATATGATGAGCAGTTCTTC.

This clonotype was recorded many times. The chain uses TRBV12-3 or TRBV12-4 and TRBJ1-1; no reliable D call. The CDR3 extends over 13 amino acids. The V and J ends lost 1 base and 7 bases respectively, with 10 bases between them. CDR3 sequence: CASSLVPGYEAFF. The DNA for the CDR3 is TGTGCCAGCAGTTTAGTCCCCGGATATGAAGCTTTCTTT.

This clonotype was counted only a few times. J is TRBJ1-6 and V is TRBV28, with D tentatively TRBD1 (5 bases). The CDR3 is made up of 14 amino acids. Looked up from germline, CDR1 is MDHEN and CDR2 is SYDVKM. V lost 5 bases and J lost 8, with 13 bases in between. Here the CDR3 reads CASSPGTSDSPLHF. The DNA of the CDR3 is TGTGCCAGCAGTCCCGGGACGTCAGATTCACCCCTCCACTTT.

This clonotype was observed at least ten times. The V call is TRBV28, the J call TRBJ2-3; a possible D gene is TRBD2 (6 bases). This CDR3 spans 16 amino acids. Trimming pared 2 bases from V and 2 bases from J, leaving 14 bases between. Per germline, CDR1 MDHEN and CDR2 SYDVKM. CDR3 DNA sequence: TGTGCCAGCAGTTTAAGGGGCGGACTAAACACAGATACGCAGTATTTT. Amino acid sequence: CASSLRGGLNTDTQYF.

Ten or more counts support this clonotype. This chain connects TRBV13 to TRBJ2-3, with no clear D. Trimming took off 0 bases at V and 0 bases at J, with 10 bases between the two ends. This CDR3 is built from 16 residues. Per the germline V gene, CDR1 is PRHDT and CDR2 is FYEKMQ (reference sequence). The CDR3 DNA reads TGTGCCAGCAGCTTAGGCCTGATCGGGAGCACAGATACGCAGTATTTT. Protein: CASSLGLIGSTDTQYF.

This clonotype appeared many times. The chain combines TRBV29-1 with TRBJ2-7, with D perhaps assigned TRBD1 or TRBD2 (5 bases each). Per the germline V gene, CDR1 is SQVTM and CDR2 is ANQGSEA. The length of the CDR3 is 13 residues. V was shortened by 6 bases and J by 5 bases, with 17 bases between the two germline ends. This CDR3 reads CSVRPWGSNEQYF. The DNA of the CDR3 is TGCAGCGTCCGGCCTTGGGGGTCCAACGAGCAGTACTTC.

This clonotype has ten or more counts. This sequence joins TRBV18 and TRBJ2-7; TRBD1 or TRBD2 may be the D gene (5 bases each). The CDR3 is made up of 13 amino acids. CDR1 is KGHSH, CDR2 LQKENI, per germline. V was cut by 5 bases and J by 4 bases, with 12 bases left in between. DNA for the CDR3: TGTGCCAGCTCAGCCGGGGCGCTTTACGAGCAGTACTTC. This translates into CASSAGALYEQYF. The full variable domain, with the rest looked up from reference TRBV18 and TRBJ2-7, is NAGVMQNPRHLVRRRGQEARLRCSPMKGHSHVYWYRQLPEEGLKFMVYLQKENIIDESGMPKERFSAEFPKEGPSILRIQQVVRGDSAAYFCASSAGALYEQYFGPGTRLTVT.

This clonotype was recorded a few times. This rearrangement joins TRBV18 to TRBJ1-3; 7 bases agree with TRBD1. J was trimmed by 3 bases and V by 3 bases; bases with no gene match: 2. Germline CDR1 reads KGHSH; CDR2 reads LQKENI. The CDR3 is 14 residues long. As DNA, the CDR3 is TGTGCCAGCTCACCCGACAGGGTTGGAAACACCATATATTTT. It translates to CASSPDRVGNTIYF. Supplemented by reference TRBV18 and TRBJ1-3, the full variable domain reads NAGVMQNPRHLVRRRGQEARLRCSPMKGHSHVYWYRQLPEEGLKFMVYLQKENIIDESGMPKERFSAEFPKEGPSILRIQQVVRGDSAAYFCASSPDRVGNTIYFGEGSWLTVV.

In this sample, this clonotype turned up many times. The chain carries TRBV28 and TRBJ2-5, with D possibly being TRBD2 (6 bases). There are 12 residues in the CDR3. From germline, CDR1 is MDHEN and CDR2 SYDVKM. V lost 7 bases and J lost 7, with 13 bases in between. The CDR3 spells CASTFPGGTQYF. CDR3 nucleotide sequence: TGTGCCAGCACCTTCCCCGGGGGGACCCAGTACTTC.

This clonotype was recorded at least ten times. This chain links TRBV4-3 with TRBJ2-3; TRBD2 aligns across 7 bases. The J segment lost 0 bases and the V segment lost 0 bases, leaving 6 bases of the junction unmatched. The CDR3 covers 17 residues. CDR1 is LGHNA and CDR2 is YSLEER in the germline V gene. The CDR3 region has the DNA TGCGCCAGCAGCCAAGATCCTCCTAGCGGAAGCACAGATACGCAGTATTTT. Amino acid sequence: CASSQDPPSGSTDTQYF.

This clonotype has ten or more counts. The chain has TRBV25-1 and TRBJ1-2; D gene unclear. The CDR3 covers 13 residues. CDR1 is MGHDK and CDR2 is SYGVNS in the germline V gene. The V and J ends lost 1 base and 5 bases respectively, with 8 bases between them. CDR3 in amino acids: CASSEFTEYGYTF. In DNA, the CDR3 is TGTGCCAGCAGTGAATTCACAGAGTATGGCTACACCTTC.

This clonotype was detected ten times or more. The chain combines TRBV7-2 with TRBJ1-1, with D uncertain. Germline V lookup: CDR1 SGHTA, CDR2 FQGNSA. This CDR3 has 17 residues. Trimming took 5 bases from V and 0 from J, leaving 19 bases between them. CDR3 coding DNA: TGTGCCAGCAGCCGAGAGGCAGTAGCTACCATGAACACTGAAGCTTTCTTT. As protein: CASSREAVATMNTEAFF.

At least ten counts were recorded for this clonotype. The chain employs TRBV2 and TRBJ1-2; 8 nucleotides align to TRBD1. The V gene end was trimmed by 9 bases and the J gene end by 2 bases; junction bases not matched to a gene: 2. CDR1 SNHLY and CDR2 FYNNEI come from the germline V gene. CDR3 size: 12 residues. CDR3 region: CARRTGNYGYTF. CDR3 nucleotide sequence: TGTGCCAGACGGACAGGGAACTATGGCTACACCTTC.

This clonotype was counted ten times or more. The V call is TRBV28, the J call TRBJ2-6, with D uncertain. The V gene lost 6 bases and the J gene lost 1 base, with 10 bases spanning the gap. Germline V gives CDR1 MDHEN, CDR2 SYDVKM. The CDR3 consists of 15 residues. In DNA, the CDR3 is TGTGCCAGCAGCTTTGCCATGTCTGGGGCCAACGTCCTGACTTTC. This encodes CASSFAMSGANVLTF.

The J gene is TRBJ2-7, the V gene TRBV5-6; weak D call: TRBD2 (6 bases). The CDR3 runs 15 residues. Between the trimmed V and J ends, which lost 4 bases and 0 bases, there was a span of 14 bases. Germline CDR1 is SGHDT and CDR2 is YYEEEE. CDR3 region: CASSRGTGGSYEQYF. The CDR3 region has the DNA TGTGCCAGCAGCCGGGGGACCGGGGGCTCCTACGAGCAGTACTTC.

This clonotype was found a few times. The chain uses TRBV29-1 and TRBJ1-2; no clear D gene. CDR3 length: 13 residues. CDR1 SQVTM and CDR2 ANQGSEA come from the germline V gene. V was cut by 0 bases and J by 3 bases, with 8 bases left in between. Written as DNA, the CDR3 is TGCAGCGTTGAAGACAGGCCCCACTATGGCTACACCTTC. Its protein product is CSVEDRPHYGYTF.

This clonotype was detected ten times or more. The CDR3 nucleotides are TGCAGCGTAGACAACAGGGGGGTCACTGAAGCTTTCTTT. Its translation is CSVDNRGVTEAFF. V is TRBV29-1 and J is TRBJ1-1, with TRBD1 matching over 8 bases. Germline CDR1 SQVTM, CDR2 ANQGSEA. J lost 4 bases, V lost 6 bases, and 7 bases had no gene match. CDR3 size: 13 residues.

This clonotype was detected a few times. The chain carries TRBV5-6 and TRBJ2-5, with 12 bases that match TRBD2. Germline V gives CDR1 SGHDT, CDR2 YYEEEE. The CDR3 length is 16 residues. The V segment lost 0 bases and the J segment 5 bases; nucleotides outside the gene matches: 5. The CDR3 sequence is CASSLASGRAGETQYF. The DNA of the CDR3 is TGTGCCAGCAGCTTGGCTAGCGGGAGGGCCGGTGAGACCCAGTACTTC.

This clonotype was observed at least ten times. The V and J genes are TRBV3-1 and TRBJ2-1; D gene unclear. From germline, CDR1 is LGHDT and CDR2 YNNKEL (reference sequence). Trimming took off 0 bases at V and 4 bases at J, with 7 bases between the two ends. This CDR3 is 14 amino acids long. CDR3 region: CASSQDGAYNEQFF. The CDR3 DNA reads as TGTGCCAGCAGCCAAGATGGTGCATACAATGAGCAGTTCTTC.

CDR3 nucleotides: TGTGCCAGCAGCTTAAACCCGACAGGTCACTACGAGCAGTACTTC. Translation: CASSLNPTGHYEQYF. This sequence joins TRBV11-2 and TRBJ2-7; tentatively, D is TRBD1 (6 bases). The V gene lost 2 bases and the J gene lost 3 bases, with 14 bases spanning the gap. Germline CDR1 and CDR2: SGHAT and FQNNGV. The length of the CDR3 is 15 residues.

For the CDR3, the DNA is TGCAGTGCGGACGGGCTGGAGGTGGCTGAAGCTTTCTTT. Protein: CSADGLEVAEAFF. The rearrangement links TRBV20-1 to TRBJ1-1; no clear D. The CDR3 consists of 13 residues. The germline gives CDR1 DFQATT, CDR2 SNEGSKA (reference sequence). Trimming took off 6 bases at V and 6 bases at J, with 17 bases between the two ends.

CDR3 sequence: CASSPGSWESGELFF. CDR3 DNA sequence: TGTGCCAGCAGCCCAGGCAGTTGGGAGTCCGGGGAGCTGTTTTTT. This chain uses TRBV7-9 with TRBJ2-2, with a tentative D call TRBD2 (5 bases). CDR3 length equals 15 residues. The germline V gene has CDR1 SEHNR and CDR2 FQNEAQ (reference sequence). With 5 bases removed from V and 6 bases from J, the gap between germline ends came to 16 bases.

Many counts were recorded for this clonotype. The CDR3 bases are TGTGCCAGCACTTTGACAGGGCAGTCCTACGAGCAGTACTTC. It yields the protein CASTLTGQSYEQYF. This chain links TRBV2 with TRBJ2-7, with 7 bases fitting TRBD1. Unmatched junction bases numbered 7, after V lost 7 bases and J lost 1 base. The germline V gene encodes CDR1 SNHLY and CDR2 FYNNEI. CDR3 length: 14 amino acids.

This clonotype showed up many times. The DNA of the CDR3 is TGTGCCAGCAGAAATCAAGAGACCCAGTACTTC. Protein product: CASRNQETQYF. The chain couples TRBV27 to TRBJ2-5; no reliable D call. This CDR3 has 11 amino acids. CDR1 and CDR2 from the germline V gene are MNHEY and SMNVEV (reference sequence). V lost 6 bases and J lost 2, with 4 bases in between.